Listed below are T cell receptor beta chains from one sample, sequenced in a study of OX40 agonist ivuxolimab in advanced cancers. Assay: immunoSEQ multiplex PCR; the TCRdb copy retains only in-frame clones and omits some. The data contain 73,000 or so clones, almost 85% of them singletons. The sample here was CD4+ or CD8+ T cells sorted from blood, taken in a trial of the OX40 agonist ivuxolimab. The origin of the receptors is an adult with an advanced solid tumor such as melanoma, head and neck, liver or kidney cancer. The CDR3 runs from the conserved cysteine through the conserved F or W. The D gene is left open where the match is weak. Rows may omit the clone size; those that give it use once, few, many or a size class.

D gene | J gene | V gene | clone size | CDR3 DNA | CDR3 protein
TRBD2 | TRBJ2-7 | TRBV5-4 | . | TGTGCCAGCAGCTTAGGGCGGGGGGTCTCCTACGAGCAGTACTTC | CASSLGRGVSYEQYF
. | TRBJ1-2 | TRBV6-5 | . | TGTGCCAGCCGAACACAGAGACCCTATGGCTACACCTTC | CASRTQRPYGYTF
. | TRBJ1-1 | TRBV5-1 | . | TGCGCCAGCAGCTTGTCCAGGGCGAACACTGAAGCTTTCTTT | CASSLSRANTEAFF
TRBD1 | TRBJ1-3 | TRBV5-1 | . | TGCGCCAGCAGCCGGGACAGGGTGGATTCTGGAAACACCATATATTTT | CASSRDRVDSGNTIYF
. | TRBJ1-1 | TRBV7-3 | once | TGTGCCAGCAGCTCTACAGGGATGTCGAACACTGAAGCTTTCTTT | CASSSTGMSNTEAFF
. | TRBJ1-1 | TRBV6-5 | . | TGTGCCAGCAGAAGGACAGTGGCAACAAACACTGAAGCTTTCTTT | CASRRTVATNTEAFF
TRBD2 | TRBJ2-5 | TRBV7-3 | . | TGTGCCAGCAGCTTGTTAGCGGGGGGGACGGTAGAGACCCAGTACTTC | CASSLLAGGTVETQYF
TRBD1 | TRBJ2-7 | TRBV5-6 | . | TGTGCCAGCGCCTCTAGGACAGGCGCTTACGAGCAGTACTTC | CASASRTGAYEQYF
TRBD2 | TRBJ2-2 | TRBV5-1 | . | TGCGCCAGCAGCCGGACTAGCGGGGGTAACGGGGAGCTGTTTTTT | CASSRTSGGNGELFF
. | TRBJ2-1 | TRBV12-5 | . | TGTGCTAGTGGTTTGGGGCAGAGCTCCTACAATGAGCAGTTCTTC | CASGLGQSSYNEQFF
. | TRBJ1-2 | TRBV21-1 | . | TGTGCCAGCAGCAAGGGTAGATTTGACAGGAAGGGCCTAAGTGGCTACACCTTC | CASSKGRFDRKGLSGYTF
. | TRBJ2-5 | TRBV5-1 | . | TGCGCCAGCACACCTAGGGGGGGAAGAGAGACCCAGTACTTC | CASTPRGGRETQYF
. | TRBJ2-5 | TRBV14 | . | TGTGCCAGCAGCCAAGTTGCCGGGAAGAGAACCCAGTACTTC | CASSQVAGKRTQYF
. | TRBJ1-3 | TRBV7-9 | few | TGTGCCAGCAGCTTAACTTCGGGTGGAAACACCATATATTTT | CASSLTSGGNTIYF
TRBD2 | TRBJ2-1 | TRBV18 | . | TGTGCCAGCTCACAAGGACTAGCGGCCTCCTACAATGAGCAGTTCTTC | CASSQGLAASYNEQFF
TRBD2 | TRBJ2-5 | TRBV6-5 | . | TGTGCCAGCTCGGGAGGGCGGGGAACCAAAGAGACCCAGTACTTC | CASSGGRGTKETQYF
. | TRBJ1-1 | TRBV28 | . | TGTGCCAGCAGGGTGGTGGGTACCCCTGAAGCTTTCTTT | CASRVVGTPEAFF
TRBD1 | TRBJ2-3 | TRBV5-1 | . | TGCGCCAGCAGCCTGGACAGGGCCGCAGATACGCAGTATTTT | CASSLDRAADTQYF
. | TRBJ1-3 | TRBV7-9 | . | TGTGCCAGCAGCTTGGCTATCGGATCAGGAAACACCATATATTTT | CASSLAIGSGNTIYF
. | TRBJ2-7 | TRBV7-3 | . | TGTGCCAGCAGCTTAACCGGTAGGGGCGCCTACGAGCAGTACTTC | CASSLTGRGAYEQYF
. | TRBJ2-7 | TRBV7-2 | . | TGTGCCAGCAGCTTTGGGGCGGCTTCGGGTACCTACGAGCAGTACTTC | CASSFGAASGTYEQYF
. | TRBJ2-5 | TRBV15 | . | TGTGCCACCAGCAGAGGGGGGGATCGAGAGACCCAGTACTTC | CATSRGGDRETQYF
. | TRBJ1-2 | TRBV7-2 | . | TGTGCCAGCAACACGGCGGTGGGAGGGCTCTATGGCTACACCTTC | CASNTAVGGLYGYTF
TRBD1 | TRBJ1-2 | TRBV2 | . | TGTGCCAGCAGTCGTCACGGGACAGGAAATAATGGCTACACCTTC | CASSRHGTGNNGYTF
. | TRBJ2-1 | TRBV5-6 | . | TGTGCCAGCAGGTCCGAAGGCGTGGGGTCCTACAATGAGCAGTTCTTC | CASRSEGVGSYNEQFF
. | TRBJ2-7 | TRBV7-2 | . | TGTGCCAGCAGCTTGGCCTTGGGGGAGCAGTACTTC | CASSLALGEQYF
. | TRBJ1-5 | TRBV2 | . | TGTGCCAGCAATCTCAGGGGCAATCAGCCCCAGCATTTT | CASNLRGNQPQHF
. | TRBJ2-7 | TRBV5-4 | once | TGTGCCAGCAGTAGCCAGGGGGGCCCATCGTACTTC | CASSSQGGPSYF
. | TRBJ2-5 | TRBV9 | . | TGTGCCAGCAGCGTAGGCCATCAAGAGACCCAGTACTTC | CASSVGHQETQYF
. | TRBJ1-2 | TRBV7-9 | . | TGTGCCAGCAGCCAGAAGGGGGAACCAAACTATGGCTACACCTTC | CASSQKGEPNYGYTF
. | TRBJ2-6 | TRBV14 | . | TGTGCCAGCAGCCAGTATCCCCGCTCTGGGGCCAACGTCCTGACTTTC | CASSQYPRSGANVLTF
. | TRBJ1-1 | TRBV5-6 | . | TGTGCCAGCAGTCATCAGTCACGCAGGGACACTGAAGCTTTCTTT | CASSHQSRRDTEAFF
. | TRBJ1-1 | TRBV4-2 | . | TGTGCCAGCAGCCAAGGGGGGAGCCACACTGAAGCTTTCTTT | CASSQGGSHTEAFF
TRBD1 | TRBJ2-5 | TRBV5-1 | . | TGCGCCAGCAACGGCGGGACAGGGGGTTACCAAGAGACCCAGTACTTC | CASNGGTGGYQETQYF
TRBD1 | TRBJ1-4 | TRBV7-2 | . | TGTGCCAGCAGCCTGGGACAGGCCAGGGGGAATGAAAAACTGTTTTTT | CASSLGQARGNEKLFF